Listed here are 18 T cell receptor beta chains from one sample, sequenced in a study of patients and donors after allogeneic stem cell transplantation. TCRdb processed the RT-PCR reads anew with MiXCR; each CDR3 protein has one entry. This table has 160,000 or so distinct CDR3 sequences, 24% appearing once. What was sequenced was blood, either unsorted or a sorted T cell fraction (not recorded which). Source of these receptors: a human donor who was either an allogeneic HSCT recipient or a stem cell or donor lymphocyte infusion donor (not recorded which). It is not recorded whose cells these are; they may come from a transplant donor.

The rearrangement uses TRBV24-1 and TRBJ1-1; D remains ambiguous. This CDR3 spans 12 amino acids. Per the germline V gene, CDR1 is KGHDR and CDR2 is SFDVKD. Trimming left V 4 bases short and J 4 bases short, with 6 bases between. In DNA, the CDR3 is TGTGCCACCAGTGAACAAGGCACTGAAGCTTTCTTT. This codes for CATSEQGTEAFF.

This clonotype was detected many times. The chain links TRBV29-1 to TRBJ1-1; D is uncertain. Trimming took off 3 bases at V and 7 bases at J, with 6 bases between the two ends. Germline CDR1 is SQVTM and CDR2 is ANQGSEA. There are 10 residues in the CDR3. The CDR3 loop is CSVERNEAFF. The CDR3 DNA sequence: TGCAGCGTTGAGAGGAATGAAGCTTTCTTT.

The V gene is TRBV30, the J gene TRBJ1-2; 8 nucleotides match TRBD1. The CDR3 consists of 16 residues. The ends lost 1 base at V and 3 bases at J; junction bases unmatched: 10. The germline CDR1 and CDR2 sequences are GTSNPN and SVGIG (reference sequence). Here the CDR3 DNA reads TGTGCCTGGAGTGGGACAGGGTTTCGGGAGGACTATGGCTACACCTTC. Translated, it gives CAWSGTGFREDYGYTF.

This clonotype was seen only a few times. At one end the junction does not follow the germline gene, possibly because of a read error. The CDR3 coding sequence is TGCAGCATTGAGACTAGCGGTTACAATGAGCAGTTCTTC. Encoded protein: CSIETSGYNEQFF. The chain is built from TRBV29-1 and TRBJ2-1; TRBD2 matches at 9 bases. The germline gives CDR1 SQVTM, CDR2 ANQGSEA. CDR3 length equals 13 residues.

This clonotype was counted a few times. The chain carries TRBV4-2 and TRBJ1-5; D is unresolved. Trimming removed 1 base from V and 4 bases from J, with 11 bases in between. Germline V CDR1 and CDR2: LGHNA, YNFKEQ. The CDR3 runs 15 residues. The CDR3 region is CASSQGAGVNQPQHF. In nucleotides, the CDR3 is TGTGCCAGCAGCCAAGGGGCCGGTGTTAATCAGCCCCAGCATTTT.

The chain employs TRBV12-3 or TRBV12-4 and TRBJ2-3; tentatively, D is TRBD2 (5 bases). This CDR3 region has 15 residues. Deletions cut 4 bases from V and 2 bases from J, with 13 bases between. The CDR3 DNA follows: TGTGCCAGCAGTTCCCCCGGACTGGCCACAGATACGCAGTATTTT. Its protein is CASSSPGLATDTQYF.

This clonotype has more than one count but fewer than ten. For the CDR3, the DNA is TGTGCCAGCAGCTTGCTAGACGAGAGGCGGCAGTTCTTC. This sequence encodes CASSLLDERRQFF. This chain links TRBV7-2 with TRBJ2-1; D not resolved. V shed 3 bases and J shed 12 bases, with 15 bases lying between them. The CDR3 spans 13 residues. Germline V gene lookup returns CDR1 SGHTA and CDR2 FQGNSA.

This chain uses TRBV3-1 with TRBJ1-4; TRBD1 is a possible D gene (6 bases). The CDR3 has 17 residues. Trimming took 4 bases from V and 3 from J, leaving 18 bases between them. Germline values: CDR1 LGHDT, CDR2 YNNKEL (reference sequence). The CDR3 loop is CASSLRDNRAANEKLFF. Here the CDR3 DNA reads TGTGCCAGCAGCCTACGGGACAATCGGGCGGCTAATGAAAAACTGTTTTTT.

The CDR3 DNA follows: TGTGCCAGCAGCCAAGATACTGGACAGGCTGAAGCTTTCTTT. Protein: CASSQDTGQAEAFF. The chain recombines TRBV3-1 with TRBJ1-1; 7 nucleotides agree with TRBD1. Germline assignment: CDR1 LGHDT and CDR2 YNNKEL (reference sequence). The V and J ends lost 0 bases and 6 bases, in that order; junction bases with no gene match: 4. The length of the CDR3 is 14 residues.

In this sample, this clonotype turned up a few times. CDR3 protein: CASSANRDISYNSPLHF. The DNA for the CDR3 is TGCGCCAGCAGCGCTAACAGGGATATTTCCTATAATTCACCCCTCCACTTT. The chain employs TRBV5-1 and TRBJ1-6; D may be TRBD1 (6 bases). In germline, CDR1 is SGHRS, CDR2 YFSETQ. Trimming removed 4 bases from V and 1 base from J, with 15 bases in between. CDR3 length: 17 amino acids. Using reference TRBV5-1 and TRBJ1-6 for the parts outside the CDR3, the full variable domain is KAGVTQTPRYLIKTRGQQVTLSCSPISGHRSVSWYQQTPGQGLQFLFEYFSETQRNKGNFPGRFSGRQFSNSRSEMNVSTLELGDSALYLCASSANRDISYNSPLHFGNGTRLTVT.

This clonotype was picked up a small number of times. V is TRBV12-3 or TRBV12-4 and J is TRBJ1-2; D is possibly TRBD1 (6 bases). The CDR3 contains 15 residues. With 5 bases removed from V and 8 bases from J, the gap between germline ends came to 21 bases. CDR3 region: CASSLNRRTVQGYTF. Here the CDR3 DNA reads TGTGCCAGCAGTCTGAACCGAAGGACAGTACAGGGCTACACCTTC.

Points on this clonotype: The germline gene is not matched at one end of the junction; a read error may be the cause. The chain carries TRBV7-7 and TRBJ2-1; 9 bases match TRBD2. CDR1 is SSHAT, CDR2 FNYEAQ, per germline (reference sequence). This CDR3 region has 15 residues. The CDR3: CASSFRAGGYNEQFF. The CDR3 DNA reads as TGTGCTAGCAGCTTTCGAGCGGGAGGATACAATGAGCAGTTCTTC.

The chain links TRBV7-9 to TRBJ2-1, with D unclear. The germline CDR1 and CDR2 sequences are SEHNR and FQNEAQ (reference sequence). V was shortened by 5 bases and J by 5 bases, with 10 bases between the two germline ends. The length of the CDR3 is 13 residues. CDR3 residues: CASSPGSNNEQFF. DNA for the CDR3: TGTGCCAGCAGCCCTGGGTCGAACAATGAGCAGTTCTTC.

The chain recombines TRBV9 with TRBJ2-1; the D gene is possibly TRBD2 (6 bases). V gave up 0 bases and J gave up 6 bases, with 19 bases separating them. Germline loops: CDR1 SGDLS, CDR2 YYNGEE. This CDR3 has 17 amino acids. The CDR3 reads CASSVVDWVAEGNEQFF. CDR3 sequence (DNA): TGTGCCAGCAGCGTAGTTGATTGGGTAGCGGAGGGCAATGAGCAGTTCTTC.

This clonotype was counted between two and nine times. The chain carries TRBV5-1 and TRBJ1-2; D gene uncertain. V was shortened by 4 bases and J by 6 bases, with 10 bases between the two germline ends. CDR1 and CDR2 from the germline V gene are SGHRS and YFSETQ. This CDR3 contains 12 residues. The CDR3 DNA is TGCGCCAGCAGCGTCGACACTAATGGCTACACCTTC. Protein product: CASSVDTNGYTF. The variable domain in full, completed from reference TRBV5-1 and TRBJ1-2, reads KAGVTQTPRYLIKTRGQQVTLSCSPISGHRSVSWYQQTPGQGLQFLFEYFSETQRNKGNFPGRFSGRQFSNSRSEMNVSTLELGDSALYLCASSVDTNGYTFGSGTRLTVV.

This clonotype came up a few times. CDR3 nucleotides: TGCAGTGCTAGTGAGGGGTATTACGAGCAGTACTTC. Protein product: CSASEGYYEQYF. The rearrangement uses TRBV20-1 and TRBJ2-7; D could derive from TRBD1 or TRBD2 (5 bases each). Germline CDR1 is DFQATT and CDR2 is SNEGSKA (reference sequence). The CDR3 totals 12 residues. V shed 3 bases and J shed 4 bases, with 10 bases lying between them.

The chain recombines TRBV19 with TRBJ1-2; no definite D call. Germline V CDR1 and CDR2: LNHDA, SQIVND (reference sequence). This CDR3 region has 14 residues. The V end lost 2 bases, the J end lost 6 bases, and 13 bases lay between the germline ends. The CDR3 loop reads CASSIRAFGDGYTF. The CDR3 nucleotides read TGTGCCAGTAGTATAAGGGCCTTTGGTGATGGCTACACCTTC.

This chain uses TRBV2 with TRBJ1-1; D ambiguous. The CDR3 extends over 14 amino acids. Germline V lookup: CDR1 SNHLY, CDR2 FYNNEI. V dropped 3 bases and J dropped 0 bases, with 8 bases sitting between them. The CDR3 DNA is TGTGCCAGCAGTGACCCGGGATTGAACACTGAAGCTTTCTTT. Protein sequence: CASSDPGLNTEAFF.